The sample holds a few counts of the clone carrying this TCR beta chain. Clones were sequenced by immunoSEQ multiplex PCR, and TCRdb holds only the in-frame ones, with some missing. This table holds roughly 380,000 clones, around 91% found once. Trimming at V came to 0 bases and at J to 3 bases, leaving 2 bases not matched to a gene. Germline CDR1 is SGHRS and CDR2 is YFSETQ. The CDR3 has 15 residues. Seattle patients were enrolled during active infection and followed longitudinally. The entry originates in a study of blood T cell repertoires in COVID-19. The V call is TRBV5-1, the J call TRBJ1-4; 7 bases match TRBD1. The TCR was taken from a woman in her 40s with COVID-19, enrolled during active disease. Sequencing input: peripheral blood. CDR3 bases: TGCGCCAGCAGCTTGGTGGGACAGCCTAATGAAAAACTGTTTTTT. It is translated as CASSLVGQPNEKLFF.